The clone carrying this T cell receptor (beta chain) was detected many times. As yet, its antigen is unknown. TCR beta libraries were built with iRepertoire HTBI primers and Arm-PCR of CDR3 regions. Original analysis: Across the samples, identification revealed 50 to 80 TRBV and about 15 TRBJ segments. TCRdb re-called the multiplex PCR reads through MiXCR, storing one row per CDR3 protein. TCRdb's processing, not the study's, gives the V and J calls here. The table lists about 350,000 distinct CDR3 sequences, 15% to 20% of them singletons. The data derive from a study of regulatory T cells in long-lasting Graves disease. Broader study findings: Less diverse TCR repertoires were seen in persistent Graves' patients than in newly diagnosed ones.

The ends were cut back, 0 bases at V and 1 base at J, with 7 bases in the middle. Germline CDR1 is MNHEY and CDR2 is SMNVEV (reference sequence). The CDR3 contains 14 residues. Time point given: newly diagnosed GD, antithyroid drugs for less than 3 months. Preparation of the TCR library used RNA extracted from PBMCs. These data also featured in a second study, about T cells in Graves' hyperthyroidism and ophthalmopathy. That report adds: From stable hyperthyroidism, ophthalmopathy was separated by a 13 V-J model.

V usage is TRBV27 and J usage is TRBJ2-7; D perhaps matches TRBD2 (5 bases). Source: peripheral blood mononuclear cells (PBMCs), taken at new diagnosis, from a patient treated with antithyroid drugs. This sequence originates from a woman younger than 30 with Graves disease. The CDR3 sequence: CASSLSGDSYEQYF. DNA for the CDR3: TGTGCCAGCAGTTTATCCGGGGATTCCTACGAGCAGTACTTC.